Given below is one T cell receptor beta chain in context. Its antigen is unidentified. The data are from a study of cytomegalovirus exposure and HLA in healthy donors. Findings of the study overall: Among TCR beta chains, those listed as cytomegalovirus-associated numbered over 150. TCR beta V- and J-gene trimming was later associated with a missense DCLRE1C variant. A few chains tied to CMV proved CMV antigen-specific in vitro.

Donors likely had unrecorded immune exposures despite being nominally healthy when sampled. Vbeta (60) and Jbeta (13) primers were used in the PCR. Sequencing was performed with immunoSEQ multiplex PCR; in TCRdb, only in-frame clones are kept and a portion is missing. The sample lists some 140,000 clones; less than 80% were seen once. V shed 5 bases, J shed 6 bases, and the junction held 15 bases outside the gene matches. The germline gives CDR1 MNHEY, CDR2 SMNVEV (reference sequence). This CDR3 spans 16 amino acids. The clonotype comes from a man younger than 40 in good health and CMV-seronegative. This chain connects TRBV27 to TRBJ2-7; 8 nucleotides line up with TRBD2. The sequencing sample was made of PBMCs. The CDR3 nucleotides are TGTGCCAGCAGTCCGCGGAGAGCGGGGGCCCGGGGCGAGCAGTACTTC. Amino acid sequence: CASSPRRAGARGEQYF.